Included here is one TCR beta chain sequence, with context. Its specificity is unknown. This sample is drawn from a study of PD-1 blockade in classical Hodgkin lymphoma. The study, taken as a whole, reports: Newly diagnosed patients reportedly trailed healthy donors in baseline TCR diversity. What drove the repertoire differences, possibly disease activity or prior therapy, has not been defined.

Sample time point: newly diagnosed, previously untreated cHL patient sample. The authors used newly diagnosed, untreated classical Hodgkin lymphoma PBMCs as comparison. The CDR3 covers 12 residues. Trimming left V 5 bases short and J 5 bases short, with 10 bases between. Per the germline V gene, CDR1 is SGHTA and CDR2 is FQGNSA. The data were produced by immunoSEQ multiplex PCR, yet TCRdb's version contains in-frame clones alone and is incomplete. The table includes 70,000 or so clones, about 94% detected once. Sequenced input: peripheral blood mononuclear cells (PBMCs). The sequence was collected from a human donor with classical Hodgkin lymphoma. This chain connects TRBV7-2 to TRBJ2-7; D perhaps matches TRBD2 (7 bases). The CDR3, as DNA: TGTGCCAGCAGCCAGCGGGACAACGAGCAGTACTTC. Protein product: CASSQRDNEQYF.